This T cell receptor beta chain appears in the sequencing data of a study of CD8+CD57+ T cells in acquired aplastic anemia. Germline lookup yields CDR1 KGHSY and CDR2 FQNENV. Trimming pared 0 bases from V and 5 bases from J, leaving 17 bases between. The CDR3 contains 17 residues. Researchers used genomic DNA as the template to profile TCR beta VDJ and CDR3. TCRdb analysed the reads with MiXCR anew, one entry per CDR3 protein. The sample has 170,000 or so distinct CDR3 sequences, 45% to 50% seen once. Those patients picked for sequencing had displayed CD8+CD57+ cell expansion on flow cytometry. The specimen was sorted CD4+, CD8+, or CD8+CD57+ T cells (not recorded which) from PBMCs. The sequence came from a human donor with aplastic anemia. V and J are TRBV16 and TRBJ1-5; unclear D gene. CDR3 DNA sequence: TGTGCCAGCAGCCAATCAATGGGAGGGTTCAGTGATCAGCCCCAGCATTTT. The encoded protein is CASSQSMGGFSDQPQHF.